This entry describes one TCR beta chain. The record originates from a study of patients and donors after allogeneic stem cell transplantation. Each CDR3 protein is one row after TCRdb ran MiXCR on the RT-PCR reads. This table has about 110,000 distinct CDR3 sequences, around 36% appearing once. Germline loops: CDR1 SEHNR, CDR2 FQNEAQ (reference sequence). The V segment lost 7 bases and the J segment 3 bases; nucleotides outside the gene matches: 12. The CDR3 loop spans 15 amino acids. The rearrangement links TRBV7-9 to TRBJ2-7; 7 positions match TRBD2. The receptor's source is a human donor who was either an allogeneic HSCT recipient or a stem cell or donor lymphocyte infusion donor (not recorded which). It is not recorded whose cells these are; they may come from a transplant donor. Sequenced: blood, either unsorted or a sorted T cell fraction (not recorded which). The CDR3 sequence is CASTNGAGEVYEQYF. The CDR3 DNA follows: TGTGCCAGCACCAACGGCGCGGGAGAAGTCTACGAGCAGTACTTC.